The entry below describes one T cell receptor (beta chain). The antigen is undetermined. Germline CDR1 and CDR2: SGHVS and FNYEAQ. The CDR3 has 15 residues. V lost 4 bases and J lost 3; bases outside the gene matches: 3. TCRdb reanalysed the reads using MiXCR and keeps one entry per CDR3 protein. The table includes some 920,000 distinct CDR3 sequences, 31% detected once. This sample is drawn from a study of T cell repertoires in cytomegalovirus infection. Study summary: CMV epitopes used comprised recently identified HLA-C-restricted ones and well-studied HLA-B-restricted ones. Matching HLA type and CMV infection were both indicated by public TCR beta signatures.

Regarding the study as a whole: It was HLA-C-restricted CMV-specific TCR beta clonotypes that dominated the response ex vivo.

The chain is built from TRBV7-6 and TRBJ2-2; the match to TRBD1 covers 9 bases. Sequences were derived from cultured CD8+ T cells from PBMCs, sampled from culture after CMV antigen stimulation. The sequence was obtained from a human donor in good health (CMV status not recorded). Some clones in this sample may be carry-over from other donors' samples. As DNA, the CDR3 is TGTGCCAGCAGCTCCGACAGGGGGGACACCGGGGAGCTGTTTTTT. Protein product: CASSSDRGDTGELFF. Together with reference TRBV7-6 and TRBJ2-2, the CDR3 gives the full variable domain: GAGVSQSPRYKVTKRGQDVALRCDPISGHVSLYWYRQALGQGPEFLTYFNYEAQQDKSGLPNDRFSAERPEGSISTLTIQRTEQRDSAMYRCASSSDRGDTGELFFGEGSRLTVL.